The 23 T cell receptor beta chains below come from one sample, sequenced in a study of blood T cell repertoires in COVID-19. Sequenced by immunoSEQ multiplex PCR; TCRdb stores in-frame clones only, minus some. The sample lists about 100,000 clones, about 82% occurring once. The sample taken for sequencing was peripheral blood. The receptors shown here come from a man in his fifties with active or convalescent COVID-19.

CDR3 sequence: CAISQGQPNQPQHF. The CDR3 DNA reads as TGTGCCATAAGCCAGGGACAGCCCAATCAGCCCCAGCATTTT. This rearrangement joins TRBV24-1 to TRBJ1-5; 7 nucleotides align to TRBD1. In germline, CDR1 is KGHDR, CDR2 SFDVKD. This CDR3 is 14 amino acids long. V was clipped by 11 bases and J by 3 bases; unmatched bases: 9.

As DNA, the CDR3 is TGCAGTGCTAGTAGTAGCGCGGAAGCTTTCTTT. It is translated as CSASSSAEAFF. The chain uses TRBV20-1 and TRBJ1-1; D gene ambiguous. In germline, CDR1 is DFQATT, CDR2 SNEGSKA (reference sequence). V gave up 3 bases and J gave up 8 bases, with 10 bases separating them. This CDR3 spans 11 amino acids.

J is TRBJ2-4 and V is TRBV24-1; 8 nucleotides align to TRBD2. Germline V gene sequence: CDR1 KGHDR, CDR2 SFDVKD. V was pared by 9 bases and J by 9 bases, with 12 bases of the junction left unmatched. This CDR3 comprises 14 residues. The CDR3 here is CATEGGGRSGIQYF. CDR3 nucleotide sequence: TGTGCCACCGAAGGCGGGGGGAGATCGGGCATTCAGTACTTC.

V gene TRBV27 combines with J gene TRBJ2-7, with D perhaps TRBD2 (5 bases). The CDR3 runs to 16 residues. CDR1 and CDR2 (germline): MNHEY, SMNVEV (reference sequence). Trimming took 1 base from V and 7 from J, leaving 20 bases between them. The CDR3: CASSLWVPARGGEQYF. The CDR3 region has the DNA TGTGCCAGCAGTTTATGGGTACCGGCCCGGGGTGGAGAGCAGTACTTC.

This clone turned up a few times. The chain is built from TRBV11-2 and TRBJ1-6, with 7 nucleotides matching TRBD1. Germline CDR1 reads SGHAT; CDR2 reads FQNNGV. The V segment lost 4 bases and the J segment 7 bases; nucleotides outside the gene matches: 7. The CDR3 loop spans 15 amino acids. The CDR3 bases are TGTGCCAGCAGCTCTACCGGGACAGAAAATTCACCCCTCCACTTT. It is translated as CASSSTGTENSPLHF.

The chain joins TRBV11-3 to TRBJ1-1, with D maybe TRBD1 (6 bases). V was clipped by 0 bases and J by 5 bases, with 7 bases between them. The germline V gene has CDR1 SGHNT and CDR2 YENEEA. The CDR3 totals 13 residues. CDR3 residues: CASSLDRGTEAFF. The CDR3 nucleotides are TGTGCCAGCAGCTTAGACAGGGGAACTGAAGCTTTCTTT.

The rearrangement uses TRBV7-3 and TRBJ2-3, with D tentatively TRBD2 (6 bases). The CDR3 is 18 amino acids. With 2 bases removed from V and 4 bases from J, the gap between germline ends came to 22 bases. Germline CDR1 SGHTA, CDR2 FQGTGA. CDR3 coding DNA: TGTGCCAGCAGCTTAGGTACCCTAGCGAGTGAAGCAGCAGATACGCAGTATTTT. Its protein is CASSLGTLASEAADTQYF.

This clone occurred once. This chain joins TRBV5-5 and TRBJ2-7, with TRBD1 matching over 9 bases. The CDR3 length is 15 residues. V shed 4 bases and J 1 base; nucleotides not matched to a gene: 6. Germline loops: CDR1 SGHKS, CDR2 YYEKEE (reference sequence). The CDR3 DNA sequence: TGTGCCAGCAGCCGCGAGGGGACAGGGTCCTACGAGCAGTACTTC. Amino acids: CASSREGTGSYEQYF.

This chain links TRBV19 with TRBJ1-1; TRBD1 is a possible D gene (5 bases). Between the trimmed V and J ends, which lost 3 bases and 0 bases, there was a span of 8 bases. This CDR3 has 14 residues. Germline CDR1 is LNHDA and CDR2 is SQIVND (reference sequence). The CDR3 sequence is CASSMGGLNTEAFF. CDR3 DNA: TGTGCCAGTAGTATGGGGGGATTGAACACTGAAGCTTTCTTT.

This clone showed up just once. The rearrangement links TRBV24-1 to TRBJ2-1, with D possibly being TRBD2 (6 bases). V dropped 4 bases and J dropped 10 bases, with 13 bases sitting between them. Germline loops: CDR1 KGHDR, CDR2 SFDVKD. The CDR3 consists of 13 residues. As DNA, the CDR3 is TGTGCCACCAGTGAATCCGGGACTGAGGAGCAGTTCTTC. This translates into CATSESGTEEQFF.

This rearrangement joins TRBV28 to TRBJ2-7, with TRBD1 matching over 7 bases. Losses at the gene ends were 4 bases for V and 1 base for J; bases not matched to a gene: 7. Germline V lookup: CDR1 MDHEN, CDR2 SYDVKM. The CDR3 runs 15 residues. CDR3 loop: CASSSDRVISYEQYF. The CDR3 region has the DNA TGTGCCAGCAGTTCCGACAGGGTCATTTCCTACGAGCAGTACTTC.

The chain joins TRBV5-8 to TRBJ1-1; tentatively, D is TRBD1 (5 bases). CDR3 length equals 13 residues. Trimming removed 0 bases at V and 8 bases at J, with 11 bases between. The germline CDR1 and CDR2 sequences are SGHTS and YDEGEE. DNA for the CDR3: TGTGCCAGCAGCTTGGACAGGACGGTAGAAGCTTTCTTT. Its translation is CASSLDRTVEAFF.

The J gene is TRBJ2-4, the V gene TRBV7-3; 8 nucleotides match TRBD2. Germline CDR1 is SGHTA and CDR2 is FQGTGA. V lost 5 bases to trimming and J lost 2 bases; unmatched junction nucleotides: 8. The CDR3 is 16 amino acids. CDR3 amino acids: CASSPVERETKNIQYF. The DNA of the CDR3 is TGTGCCAGCAGCCCCGTGGAGCGGGAGACCAAAAACATTCAGTACTTC. Full variable domain (remainder filled in from reference TRBV7-3 and TRBJ2-4): GAGVSQTPSNKVTEKGKYVELRCDPISGHTALYWYRQSLGQGPEFLIYFQGTGAADDSGLPNDRFFAVRPEGSVSTLKIQRTERGDSAVYLCASSPVERETKNIQYFGAGTRLSVL.

The chain uses TRBV2 and TRBJ2-2; TRBD2 matches 12 bases. The CDR3 runs to 16 residues. The J segment lost 3 bases and the V segment lost 7 bases, leaving 6 bases of the junction unmatched. CDR1 and CDR2 from the germline V gene are SNHLY and FYNNEI. CDR3 sequence (DNA): TGTGCCAGCATGCCACTAGCGGGAGGATACACCGGGGAGCTGTTTTTT. Residues: CASMPLAGGYTGELFF.

DNA of the CDR3: TGTGCCAGCAGCCCGGGGGGAGGAGCCAAAAACATTCAGTACTTC. Encoded protein: CASSPGGGAKNIQYF. The V gene is TRBV21-1, the J gene TRBJ2-4; TRBD2, the D gene given by the table, was not confirmed from the DNA. TRBV21-1 is classified as a pseudogene. This CDR3 is built from 15 residues.

V is TRBV9 and J is TRBJ2-7; TRBD2 agrees at 8 bases. Germline assignment: CDR1 SGDLS and CDR2 YYNGEE. This CDR3 region has 14 residues. The junction had 7 bases not matched to a gene; V was cut back by 4 bases and J by 4 bases. The CDR3 nucleotides read TGTGCCAGCAGCCCCGGACTAGCCAATTACGAGCAGTACTTC. It codes for CASSPGLANYEQYF.

The rearrangement links TRBV18 to TRBJ2-7; no clear D gene. V lost 4 bases and J 2 bases, leaving 6 bases between the germline ends. CDR3 length: 12 amino acids. Germline V gene sequence: CDR1 KGHSH, CDR2 LQKENI. CDR3 residues: CASSRETYEQYF. CDR3 DNA sequence: TGTGCCAGCTCACGAGAAACCTACGAGCAGTACTTC.

This chain uses TRBV3-1 (or the pseudogene TRBV3-2) with TRBJ2-7, with 9 bases identical to TRBD2. Germline lookup yields CDR1 LGHDT and CDR2 YNNKEL (reference sequence). The CDR3 runs to 14 residues. The V and J ends lost 6 bases and 4 bases, in that order; junction bases with no gene match: 7. CDR3 sequence (DNA): TGTGCCAGCAGACCCAGCGGGAGGTGGTACGAGCAGTACTTC. This translates into CASRPSGRWYEQYF.

V and J are TRBV11-3 and TRBJ1-1; D remains ambiguous. The CDR3 sequence is 18 residues long. CDR1 and CDR2 (germline): SGHNT, YENEEA. V gave up 0 bases and J gave up 0 bases, with 17 bases separating them. CDR3 in amino acids: CASSLESGLGVVNTEAFF. The DNA for the CDR3 is TGTGCCAGCAGCTTAGAGTCGGGCCTCGGGGTGGTGAACACTGAAGCTTTCTTT.

The J gene is TRBJ2-5, the V gene TRBV7-8, with 10 bases aligning to TRBD1. V trimming: 1 base; J trimming: 5 bases; junction bases outside the gene matches: 4. The CDR3 consists of 15 residues. Germline loops: CDR1 SGHVS, CDR2 FQNEAQ. CDR3 DNA: TGTGCCAGCAGCTTAGGACAGGGGGCTGGTGAGACCCAGTACTTC. This sequence encodes CASSLGQGAGETQYF.

This clone was detected only once. This rearrangement joins TRBV2 to TRBJ2-3, with a possible D match to TRBD2 (6 bases). V lost 9 bases and J 2 bases, leaving 9 bases between the germline ends. The germline V gene encodes CDR1 SNHLY and CDR2 FYNNEI. The CDR3 runs 12 residues. CDR3 in amino acids: CARRGNTDTQYF. The DNA for the CDR3 is TGTGCCAGACGGGGGAACACAGATACGCAGTATTTT. The full variable domain, rest sourced from reference TRBV2 and TRBJ2-3, is EPEVTQTPSHQVTQMGQEVILRCVPISNHLYFYWYRQILGQKVEFLVSFYNNEISEKSEIFDDQFSVERPDGSNFTLKIRSTKLEDSAMYFCARRGNTDTQYFGPGTRLTVL.

The chain has TRBV7-6 and TRBJ2-5, with 14 positions matching TRBD2. The V gene's germline CDR1 is SGHVS and CDR2 FNYEAQ. V lost 1 base to trimming and J lost 5 bases; unmatched junction nucleotides: 6. The CDR3 has 17 amino acids. The CDR3 nucleotides are TGTGCCAGCAGCTTAGAAGGGACTAGCGGGAGTTGGGAGACCCAGTACTTC. This codes for CASSLEGTSGSWETQYF.

The gene calls are TRBV5-1 and TRBJ2-1, with a weak D call TRBD2 (5 bases). Trimming left V 3 bases short and J 3 bases short, with 13 bases between. Germline CDR1 SGHRS, CDR2 YFSETQ. This CDR3 is 15 amino acids long. CDR3 sequence reads: CASSSPASRYNEQFF. In nucleotides, the CDR3 is TGCGCCAGCAGCTCCCCGGCTAGCCGCTACAATGAGCAGTTCTTC.